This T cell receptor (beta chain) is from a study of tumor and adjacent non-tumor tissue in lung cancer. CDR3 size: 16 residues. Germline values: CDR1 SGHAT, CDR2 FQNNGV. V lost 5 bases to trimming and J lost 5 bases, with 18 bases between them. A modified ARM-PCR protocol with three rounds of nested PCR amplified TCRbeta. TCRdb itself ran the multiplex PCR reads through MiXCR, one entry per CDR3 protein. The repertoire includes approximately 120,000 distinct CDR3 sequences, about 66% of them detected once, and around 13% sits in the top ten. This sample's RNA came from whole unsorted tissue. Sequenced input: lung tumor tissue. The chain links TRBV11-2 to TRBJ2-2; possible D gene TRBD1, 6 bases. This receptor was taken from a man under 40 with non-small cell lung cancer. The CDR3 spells CASSTRGHGWTGELFF. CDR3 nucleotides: TGTGCCAGCAGCACCCGGGGACACGGATGGACCGGGGAGCTGTTTTTT.